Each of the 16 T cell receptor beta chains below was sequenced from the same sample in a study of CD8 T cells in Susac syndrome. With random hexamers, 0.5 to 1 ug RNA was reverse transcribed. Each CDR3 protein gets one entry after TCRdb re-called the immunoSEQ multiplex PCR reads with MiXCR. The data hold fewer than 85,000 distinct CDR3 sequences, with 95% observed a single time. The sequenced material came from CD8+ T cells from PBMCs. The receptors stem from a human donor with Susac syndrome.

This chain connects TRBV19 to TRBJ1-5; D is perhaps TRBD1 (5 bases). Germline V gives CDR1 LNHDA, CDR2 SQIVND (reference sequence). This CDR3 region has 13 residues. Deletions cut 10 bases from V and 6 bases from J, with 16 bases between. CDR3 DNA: TGTGCCACCACGAATGGGGCAAGTCAGCCCCAGCATTTT. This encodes CATTNGASQPQHF.

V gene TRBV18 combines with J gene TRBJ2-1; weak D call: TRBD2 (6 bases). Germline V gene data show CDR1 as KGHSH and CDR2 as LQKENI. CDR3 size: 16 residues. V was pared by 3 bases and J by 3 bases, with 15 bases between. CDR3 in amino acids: CASSPVLAVGYNEQFF. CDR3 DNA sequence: TGTGCCAGCTCACCGGTACTAGCTGTTGGCTACAATGAGCAGTTCTTC.

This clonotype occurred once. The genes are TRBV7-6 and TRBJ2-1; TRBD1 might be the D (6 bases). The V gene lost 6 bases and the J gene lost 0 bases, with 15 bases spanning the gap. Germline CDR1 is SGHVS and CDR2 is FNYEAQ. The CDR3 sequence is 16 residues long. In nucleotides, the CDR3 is TGTGCCAGCAGTATAACCAGGGGAAGCTCCTACAATGAGCAGTTCTTC. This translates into CASSITRGSSYNEQFF.

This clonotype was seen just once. CDR3 sequence reads: CASSFGGSLYNEQFF. The CDR3, as DNA: TGTGCCAGCAGTTTTGGGGGTAGCCTCTACAATGAGCAGTTCTTC. V usage is TRBV12-3 or TRBV12-4 and J usage is TRBJ2-1; D may correspond to TRBD1 or TRBD2 (5 bases each). Trimming removed 3 bases at V and 3 bases at J, with 12 bases between. The CDR3 totals 15 residues.

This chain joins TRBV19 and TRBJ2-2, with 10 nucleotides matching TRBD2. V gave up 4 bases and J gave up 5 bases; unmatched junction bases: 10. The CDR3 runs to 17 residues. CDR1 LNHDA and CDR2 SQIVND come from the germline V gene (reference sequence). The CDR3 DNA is TGTGCCAGTAGTACCCGGGGACTAGCGCTTGAAACCGGGGAGCTGTTTTTT. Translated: CASSTRGLALETGELFF.

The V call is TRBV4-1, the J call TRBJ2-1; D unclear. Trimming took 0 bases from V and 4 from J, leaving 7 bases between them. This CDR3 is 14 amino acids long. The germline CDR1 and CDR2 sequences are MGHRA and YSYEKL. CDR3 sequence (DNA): TGCGCCAGCAGCCAAGAACAGCCATACAATGAGCAGTTCTTC. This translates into CASSQEQPYNEQFF.

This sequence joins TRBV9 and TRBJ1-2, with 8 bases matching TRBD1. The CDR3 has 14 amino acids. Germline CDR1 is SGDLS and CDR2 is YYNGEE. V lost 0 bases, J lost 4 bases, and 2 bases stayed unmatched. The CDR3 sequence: CASSVATGAYGYTF. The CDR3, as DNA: TGTGCCAGCAGCGTAGCGACAGGGGCCTATGGCTACACCTTC.

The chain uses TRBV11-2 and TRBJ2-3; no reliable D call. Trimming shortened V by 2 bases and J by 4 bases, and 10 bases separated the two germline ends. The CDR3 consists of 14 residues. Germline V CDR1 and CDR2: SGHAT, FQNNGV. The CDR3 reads CASSLRGNPDTQYF. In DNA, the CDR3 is TGTGCCAGCAGCTTACGAGGAAATCCAGATACGCAGTATTTT.

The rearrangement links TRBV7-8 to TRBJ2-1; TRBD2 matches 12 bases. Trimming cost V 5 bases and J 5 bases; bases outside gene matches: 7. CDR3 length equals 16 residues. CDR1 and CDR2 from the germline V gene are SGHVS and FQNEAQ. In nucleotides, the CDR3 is TGTGCCAGCAGCCTAGTCGGACTAGCGGGAAACAATGAGCAGTTCTTC. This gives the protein CASSLVGLAGNNEQFF.

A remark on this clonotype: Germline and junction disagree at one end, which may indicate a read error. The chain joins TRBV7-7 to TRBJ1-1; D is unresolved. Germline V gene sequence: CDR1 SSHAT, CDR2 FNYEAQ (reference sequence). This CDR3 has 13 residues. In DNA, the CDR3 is TGTGCTAGCAGCTTCAGCGTGAACACTGAAGCTTTCTTT. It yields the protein CASSFSVNTEAFF.

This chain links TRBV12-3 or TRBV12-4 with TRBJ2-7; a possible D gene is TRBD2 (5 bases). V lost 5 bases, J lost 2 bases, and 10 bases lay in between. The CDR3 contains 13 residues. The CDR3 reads CASSQAEAYEQYF. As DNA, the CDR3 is TGTGCCAGCAGTCAAGCGGAGGCCTACGAGCAGTACTTC.

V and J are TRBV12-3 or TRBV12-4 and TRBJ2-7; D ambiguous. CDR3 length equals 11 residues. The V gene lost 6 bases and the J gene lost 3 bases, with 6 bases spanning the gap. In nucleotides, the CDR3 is TGTGCCAGCAGGCGAGACTACGAGCAGTACTTC. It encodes CASRRDYEQYF.

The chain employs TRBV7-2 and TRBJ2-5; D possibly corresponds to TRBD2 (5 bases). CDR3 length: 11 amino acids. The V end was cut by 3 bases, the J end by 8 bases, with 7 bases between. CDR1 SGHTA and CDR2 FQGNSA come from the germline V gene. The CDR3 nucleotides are TGTGCCAGCAGCTTTACGGGAACCCAGTACTTC. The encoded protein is CASSFTGTQYF.

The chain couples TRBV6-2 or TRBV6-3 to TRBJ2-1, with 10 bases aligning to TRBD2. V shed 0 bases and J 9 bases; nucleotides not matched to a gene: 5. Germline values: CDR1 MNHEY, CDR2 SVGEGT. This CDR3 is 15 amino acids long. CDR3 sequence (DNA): TGTGCCAGCAGTTACTCAGCGGGAGGGCCGGGTGAGCAGTTCTTC. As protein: CASSYSAGGPGEQFF.

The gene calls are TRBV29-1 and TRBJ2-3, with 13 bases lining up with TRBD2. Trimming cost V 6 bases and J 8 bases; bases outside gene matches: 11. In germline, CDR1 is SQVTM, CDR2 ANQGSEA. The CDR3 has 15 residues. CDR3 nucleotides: TGCAGCGTGACCGGACTAGCGGGAGAGATAGTTACGCAGTATTTT. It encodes CSVTGLAGEIVTQYF.

CDR3 amino acids: CASSESGDEQFF. The CDR3 nucleotides read TGTGCCAGCAGTGAGTCTGGTGATGAGCAGTTCTTC. The rearrangement joins TRBV2 to TRBJ2-1; D is undetermined. Trimming cost V 3 bases and J 8 bases, with 8 bases left between them. Germline V CDR1 and CDR2: SNHLY, FYNNEI. The CDR3 extends over 12 amino acids.